Below are 24 T cell receptor beta chains sequenced from a single sample in a study of neurological immune-mediated disorders. MiXCR, run by TCRdb on the 5' RACE reads, gives a single entry per CDR3 protein. The sample gives approximately 50,000 distinct CDR3 sequences, 10% to 13% of which show up once; about 5% is in the top ten. Sample: PBMCs. These receptor sequences come from a man between 65 and 80 years old with HTLV-1-associated myelopathy (HAM/TSP).

This clonotype has at least ten counts. The J gene is TRBJ2-2, the V gene TRBV5-1, with D maybe TRBD2 (5 bases). The CDR3 has 14 residues. Germline assignment: CDR1 SGHRS and CDR2 YFSETQ. Trimming took off 3 bases at V and 1 base at J, with 7 bases between the two ends. The chain's CDR3 is CASSYGGNTGELFF. As DNA, the CDR3 is TGCGCCAGCAGCTATGGAGGGAACACCGGGGAGCTGTTTTTT.

This clonotype was counted ten times or more. The chain couples TRBV7-3 to TRBJ2-5, with 13 bases matching TRBD2. The CDR3 spans 16 residues. CDR1 and CDR2 (germline): SGHTA, FQGTGA. Losses at the gene ends were 2 bases for V and 5 bases for J; bases not matched to a gene: 5. The chain's CDR3 is CASSLSGLAGAETQYF. As DNA, the CDR3 is TGTGCCAGCAGCTTATCCGGACTAGCGGGAGCGGAGACCCAGTACTTC.

This clonotype showed up many times. This chain joins TRBV15 and TRBJ1-6, with a possible D match to TRBD1 (5 bases). CDR3 size: 14 residues. V was trimmed by 5 bases and J by 8 bases, leaving 13 bases between them. From germline, CDR1 is LNHNV and CDR2 YYDKDF (reference sequence). CDR3 DNA: TGTGCCACCAGCCTGGAGGACACCTATTCACCCCTCCACTTT. It specifies CATSLEDTYSPLHF.

This clonotype was observed many times. The rearrangement uses TRBV7-6 and TRBJ2-7, with 9 nucleotides matching TRBD1. Per germline, CDR1 SGHVS and CDR2 FNYEAQ. The V and J ends lost 6 bases and 5 bases, in that order; junction bases with no gene match: 11. This CDR3 comprises 15 residues. CDR3 nucleotides: TGTGCCAGCAGGCCCGGGACAGGGTTAAGCAACGAGCAGTACTTC. Residues: CASRPGTGLSNEQYF.

This chain joins TRBV6-5 and TRBJ1-5, with D unclear. Trimming removed 0 bases from V and 2 bases from J, with 11 bases in between. The CDR3 is 16 residues long. Per the germline V gene, CDR1 is MNHEY and CDR2 is SVGAGI. CDR3 nucleotides: TGTGCCAGCAGTTACTCGAGGGTCCAGGGCAATCAGCCCCAGCATTTT. Translation: CASSYSRVQGNQPQHF.

This clonotype was detected many times. The CDR3 protein is CASSLESVRGNTEAFF. The CDR3 DNA sequence: TGCGCCAGCAGCTTGGAGAGTGTAAGGGGAAACACTGAAGCTTTCTTT. The chain uses TRBV5-1 and TRBJ1-1; D is perhaps TRBD1 (5 bases). Germline CDR1 SGHRS, CDR2 YFSETQ. V shed 0 bases and J shed 2 bases, with 14 bases lying between them. CDR3 length: 16 residues. The whole variable domain, filled in from reference TRBV5-1 and TRBJ1-1, reads KAGVTQTPRYLIKTRGQQVTLSCSPISGHRSVSWYQQTPGQGLQFLFEYFSETQRNKGNFPGRFSGRQFSNSRSEMNVSTLELGDSALYLCASSLESVRGNTEAFFGQGTRLTVV.

This clonotype was counted ten times or more. The chain uses TRBV6-1 and TRBJ2-1; 12 nucleotides match TRBD2. Germline V gene data show CDR1 as MNHNS and CDR2 as SASEGT. CDR3 length: 15 amino acids. J lost 10 bases, V lost 5 bases, and 9 bases had no gene match. For the CDR3, the DNA is TGTGCCAGCAGTACTCTAGCGGGAGGGGGCAACGAGCAGTTCTTC. Translation gives CASSTLAGGGNEQFF.

The J gene is TRBJ1-5, the V gene TRBV7-2; the match to TRBD1 covers 8 bases. The junction had 7 bases not matched to a gene; V was cut back by 1 base and J by 8 bases. The CDR3 has 15 residues. Looked up from germline, CDR1 is SGHTA and CDR2 is FQGNSA. CDR3 region: CASSLGTGISKPQHF. The DNA of the CDR3 is TGTGCCAGCAGCTTAGGGACAGGGATAAGCAAGCCCCAGCATTTT.

This clonotype was counted at least ten times. The rearrangement uses TRBV29-1 and TRBJ2-7, with D unresolved. Per the germline V gene, CDR1 is SQVTM and CDR2 is ANQGSEA. Trimming shortened V by 4 bases and J by 2 bases, and 12 bases separated the two germline ends. The length of the CDR3 is 13 residues. CDR3 nucleotide sequence: TGCAGCGTTGTGGTCCAAATGACCTACGAGCAGTACTTC. Its translation is CSVVVQMTYEQYF.

Many counts were recorded for this clonotype. The rearrangement joins TRBV12-3 or TRBV12-4 to TRBJ2-5; D remains unclear. V was shortened by 3 bases and J by 2 bases, with 7 bases between the two germline ends. This CDR3 spans 13 amino acids. The CDR3: CASSFPGQETQYF. The CDR3 region has the DNA TGTGCCAGCAGTTTTCCTGGGCAAGAGACCCAGTACTTC.

Ten or more counts support this clonotype. V and J are TRBV5-1 and TRBJ2-3; D gene unclear. The germline CDR1 and CDR2 sequences are SGHRS and YFSETQ. CDR3 length: 12 residues. V gave up 2 bases and J gave up 2 bases, with 3 bases separating them. This chain's CDR3 is CASSFTTDTQYF. The DNA for the CDR3 is TGCGCCAGCAGCTTTACCACAGATACGCAGTATTTT.

This clonotype has ten or more counts. The chain joins TRBV11-2 to TRBJ2-2; possible D gene TRBD2, 6 bases. V was clipped by 3 bases and J by 3 bases, with 11 bases between them. The CDR3 contains 15 residues. Germline V gene lookup returns CDR1 SGHAT and CDR2 FQNNGV. The CDR3 loop is CASSFRDSDTGELFF. The CDR3 nucleotides read TGTGCCAGCAGCTTCCGGGACTCGGACACCGGGGAGCTGTTTTTT.

This clonotype was seen many times. The chain joins TRBV7-2 to TRBJ1-2; 9 bases map to TRBD1. Looked up from germline, CDR1 is SGHTA and CDR2 is FQGNSA. V was pared by 5 bases and J by 6 bases, with 4 bases of the junction left unmatched. The CDR3 covers 13 residues. The CDR3 loop is CASSPRDRDGYTF. CDR3 sequence (DNA): TGTGCCAGCAGCCCCAGGGACAGGGATGGCTACACCTTC. The full variable domain, its missing parts supplied by reference TRBV7-2 and TRBJ1-2, is GAGVSQSPSNKVTEKGKDVELRCDPISGHTALYWYRQSLGQGLEFLIYFQGNSAPDKSGLPSDRFSAERTGGSVSTLTIQRTQQEDSAVYLCASSPRDRDGYTFGSGTRLTVV.

This clonotype showed up many times. The V gene is TRBV7-2, the J gene TRBJ2-5, with D uncertain. The CDR3 runs 15 residues. In germline, CDR1 is SGHTA, CDR2 FQGNSA. Deletions cut 5 bases from V and 5 bases from J, with 18 bases between. The CDR3, as DNA: TGTGCCAGCAGCCCGACAAACGCCCTCTCCGAGACCCAGTACTTC. Translating it yields CASSPTNALSETQYF. The complete variable domain, with remaining parts taken from reference TRBV7-2 and TRBJ2-5, reads GAGVSQSPSNKVTEKGKDVELRCDPISGHTALYWYRQSLGQGLEFLIYFQGNSAPDKSGLPSDRFSAERTGGSVSTLTIQRTQQEDSAVYLCASSPTNALSETQYFGPGTRLLVL.

Ten or more counts support this clonotype. V is TRBV29-1 and J is TRBJ2-2; 7 positions match TRBD2. CDR1 and CDR2 (germline): SQVTM, ANQGSEA. The CDR3 loop spans 14 amino acids. V shed 7 bases, J shed 5 bases, and the junction held 10 bases outside the gene matches. The CDR3, as DNA: TGCAGCGCAGGACTAGAATTGCAGACCGGGGAGCTGTTTTTT. This translates into CSAGLELQTGELFF.

Ten or more counts support this clonotype. V usage is TRBV29-1 and J usage is TRBJ1-2; possibly TRBD1 for D (6 bases). V dropped 4 bases and J dropped 6 bases, with 12 bases sitting between them. This CDR3 has 12 amino acids. CDR1 SQVTM and CDR2 ANQGSEA come from the germline V gene. CDR3 DNA sequence: TGCAGCGTTGGGGGGGCAGACGATGGCTACACCTTC. Its translation: CSVGGADDGYTF.

This clonotype was recorded at least ten times. The chain recombines TRBV24-1 with TRBJ1-5; TRBD1 matches 7 bases. CDR3 size: 15 residues. The V gene end was trimmed by 9 bases and the J gene end by 3 bases; junction bases not matched to a gene: 10. CDR1 is KGHDR and CDR2 is SFDVKD in the germline V gene. The CDR3 loop is CATGPGRGLNQPQHF. CDR3 nucleotide sequence: TGTGCCACCGGTCCGGGAAGGGGGCTCAATCAGCCCCAGCATTTT.

This clonotype has at least ten counts. The chain carries TRBV20-1 and TRBJ1-6, with D maybe TRBD1 (6 bases). Trimming left V 0 bases short and J 15 bases short, with 12 bases between. Germline CDR1 and CDR2: DFQATT and SNEGSKA (reference sequence). The CDR3 runs 12 residues. CDR3 residues: CSAREQGYHLHF. The CDR3 DNA reads TGCAGTGCTAGAGAACAGGGATATCACCTCCACTTT.

This clonotype was observed at least ten times. This chain connects TRBV20-1 to TRBJ2-3, with D unclear. Germline V gives CDR1 DFQATT, CDR2 SNEGSKA (reference sequence). V lost 3 bases and J 5 bases, leaving 3 bases between the germline ends. CDR3 length: 10 residues. CDR3 DNA: TGCAGTGCTAGTAGAGATACGCAGTATTTT. Amino acids: CSASRDTQYF.

This clonotype was recorded at least ten times. This chain joins TRBV5-1 and TRBJ2-7; TRBD2 aligns across 10 bases. CDR1 is SGHRS, CDR2 YFSETQ, per germline. CDR3 length: 14 residues. The junction had 7 bases not matched to a gene; V was cut back by 4 bases and J by 6 bases. CDR3 coding DNA: TGCGCCAGCAGCCCACTAGCGGGAATCTCCGAGCAGTACTTC. This sequence encodes CASSPLAGISEQYF.

In its sample, this clonotype was seen many times. The gene calls are TRBV6-5 and TRBJ1-1, with D unclear. The germline V and J ends were trimmed by 5 bases and 6 bases, with 16 bases remaining between them. The CDR3 runs 14 residues. Germline V gives CDR1 MNHEY, CDR2 SVGAGI. CDR3: CASSARLPGAEAFF. The CDR3 DNA follows: TGTGCCAGCAGTGCGAGGCTACCAGGAGCTGAAGCTTTCTTT.

This clonotype was detected many times. The chain couples TRBV27 to TRBJ2-1; unclear D gene. CDR1 is MNHEY, CDR2 SMNVEV, per germline (reference sequence). The CDR3 has 14 residues. Trimming removed 7 bases from V and 5 bases from J, with 15 bases in between. CDR3 protein: CASIAITANNEQFF. The CDR3 DNA reads TGTGCCAGCATAGCCATAACAGCGAACAATGAGCAGTTCTTC.

Ten or more counts support this clonotype. The V call is TRBV20-1, the J call TRBJ2-1, with TRBD2 matching 13 bases. The J segment lost 2 bases and the V segment lost 6 bases, leaving 10 bases of the junction unmatched. The germline V gene encodes CDR1 DFQATT and CDR2 SNEGSKA (reference sequence). The CDR3 consists of 17 residues. The CDR3: CSARTSGRVGAYNEQFF. CDR3 coding DNA: TGCAGTGCCCGAACTAGCGGGAGGGTGGGCGCCTACAATGAGCAGTTCTTC.

The sample holds many counts of this clonotype. The V and J genes are TRBV7-2 and TRBJ2-3; D is undetermined. Between the trimmed V and J ends, which lost 0 bases and 0 bases, there was a span of 7 bases. CDR3 length equals 15 residues. Germline CDR1 reads SGHTA; CDR2 reads FQGNSA. The CDR3 bases are TGTGCCAGCAGCTTAGCGGGAACTAGCACAGATACGCAGTATTTT. This gives the protein CASSLAGTSTDTQYF. Using reference TRBV7-2 and TRBJ2-3 for the parts outside the CDR3, the full variable domain is GAGVSQSPSNKVTEKGKDVELRCDPISGHTALYWYRQSLGQGLEFLIYFQGNSAPDKSGLPSDRFSAERTGGSVSTLTIQRTQQEDSAVYLCASSLAGTSTDTQYFGPGTRLTVL.